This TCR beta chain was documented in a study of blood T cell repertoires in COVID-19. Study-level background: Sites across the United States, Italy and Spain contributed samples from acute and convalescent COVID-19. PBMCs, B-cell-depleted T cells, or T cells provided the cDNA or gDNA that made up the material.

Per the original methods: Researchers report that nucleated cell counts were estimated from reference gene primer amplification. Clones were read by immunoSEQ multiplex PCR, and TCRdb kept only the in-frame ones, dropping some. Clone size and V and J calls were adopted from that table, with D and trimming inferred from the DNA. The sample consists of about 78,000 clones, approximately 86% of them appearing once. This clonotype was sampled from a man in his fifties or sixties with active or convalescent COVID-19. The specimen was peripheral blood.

CDR3 bases: TGTGCCACCAGCAGAGATTGGACGGGACAGGGGAGGAATGAGCAGTTCTTC. Amino acid sequence: CATSRDWTGQGRNEQFF. The chain is built from TRBV15 and TRBJ2-1; 10 nucleotides match TRBD1. V lost 0 bases, J lost 7 bases, and 9 bases stayed unmatched. This CDR3 comprises 17 residues. The germline CDR1 and CDR2 sequences are LNHNV and YYDKDF (reference sequence).